What follows is one T cell receptor (beta chain) and its context. This specimen comes from a study of blood T cell repertoires in COVID-19. The overall study: Acute and convalescent COVID-19 samples came from the United States, Italy and Spain. Sources were T cells, B-cell-depleted T cells, or PBMCs; the material itself was cDNA or gDNA.

V was pared by 5 bases and J by 6 bases, with 9 bases of the junction left unmatched. From germline, CDR1 is GTSNPN and CDR2 SVGIG (reference sequence). This CDR3 region has 13 residues. Original handling: Estimates of nucleated cell counts were drawn from the amplification of reference gene primers. Generated by immunoSEQ multiplex PCR, the TCRdb table keeps only in-frame clones and is missing some. That table furnishes V, J and clone size, whereas the DNA furnished D and trimming. The repertoire holds around 240,000 clones, with approximately 86% as singletons. Sequencing input: peripheral blood. This chain connects TRBV30 to TRBJ2-7; 8 bases fit TRBD1. The TCR sequence derives from a woman in her 30s who had recovered from COVID-19. The CDR3 reads CAWSRSRGLEQYF. For the CDR3, the DNA is TGTGCCTGGTCGCGATCCAGGGGGCTCGAGCAGTACTTC.